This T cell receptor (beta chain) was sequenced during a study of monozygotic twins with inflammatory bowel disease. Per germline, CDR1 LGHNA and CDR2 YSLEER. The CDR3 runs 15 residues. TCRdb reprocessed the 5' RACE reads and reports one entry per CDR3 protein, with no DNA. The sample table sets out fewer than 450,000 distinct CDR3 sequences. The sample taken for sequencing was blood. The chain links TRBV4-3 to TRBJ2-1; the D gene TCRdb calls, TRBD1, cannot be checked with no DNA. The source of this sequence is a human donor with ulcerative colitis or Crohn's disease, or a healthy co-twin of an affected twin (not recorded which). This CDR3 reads CASSLEPGQNNEQFF.